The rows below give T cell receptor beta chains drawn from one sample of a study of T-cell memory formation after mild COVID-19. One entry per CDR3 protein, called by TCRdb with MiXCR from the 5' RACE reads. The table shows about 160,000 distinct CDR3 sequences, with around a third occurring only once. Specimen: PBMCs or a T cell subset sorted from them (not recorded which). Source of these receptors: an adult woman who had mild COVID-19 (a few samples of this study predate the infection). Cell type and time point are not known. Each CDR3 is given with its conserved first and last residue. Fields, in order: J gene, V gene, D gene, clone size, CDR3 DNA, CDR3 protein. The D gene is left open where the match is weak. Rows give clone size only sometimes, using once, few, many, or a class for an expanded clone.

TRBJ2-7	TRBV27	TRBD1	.	TGTGCCAGCGGAAGAGACAGGGAACAGTACTTC	CASGRDREQYF
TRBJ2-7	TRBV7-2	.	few	TGTGCCAGCAGCTTAAGGCGGAGGGCCGGTAACGAGCAGTACTTC	CASSLRRRAGNEQYF
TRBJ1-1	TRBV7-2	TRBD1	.	TGTGCCAGCAGCGACGGACAGGGGACTTGGTGGACTGAAGCTTTCTTT	CASSDGQGTWWTEAFF
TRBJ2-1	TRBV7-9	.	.	TGTGCCAGCAGCTCGGGGCCTGCGGAGCAGTTCTTC	CASSSGPAEQFF
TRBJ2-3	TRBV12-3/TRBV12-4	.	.	TGTGCCAGCAGCCTAACCGGGACAAGATCGCAGTATTTT	CASSLTGTRSQYF
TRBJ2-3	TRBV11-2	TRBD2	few	TGTGCCAGCAGCCCCCAACTAGCGTCAACAGATACGCAGTATTTT	CASSPQLASTDTQYF
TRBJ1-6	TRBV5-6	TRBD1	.	TGTGCCAGCAGCTTGGTGGCGGGACAGGGATCCTCACCCCTCCACTTT	CASSLVAGQGSSPLHF
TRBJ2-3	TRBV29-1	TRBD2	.	TGCAGCGTTCCCCCCTCTAGCGGGTCCCGAGCGGATACGCAGTATTTT	CSVPPSSGSRADTQYF
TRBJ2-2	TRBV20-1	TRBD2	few	TGCAGTGCTAGAGCCCCTGGGAATAGCGGGGGGTGGGACACCGGGGAGCTGTTTTTT	CSARAPGNSGGWDTGELFF
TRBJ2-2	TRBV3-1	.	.	TGTGCCAGCAGCCCTCGGGGGAACACCGGGGAGCTGTTTTTT	CASSPRGNTGELFF
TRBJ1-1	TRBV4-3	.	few	TGCGCCAGCAGCCAAGTAGGGGGTTCCACTGAAGCTTTCTTT	CASSQVGGSTEAFF
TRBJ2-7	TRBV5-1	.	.	TGCGCCAGCAGCCCCACGTCTAGTCCTTCCTACGAGCAGTACTTC	CASSPTSSPSYEQYF
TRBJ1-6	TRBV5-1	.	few	TGCGCCAGCAGCTTGGAGGGAACTAAGAATTCACCCCTCCACTTT	CASSLEGTKNSPLHF
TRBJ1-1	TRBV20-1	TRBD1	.	TGCAGTGCTAGAGATACCTGGACAGGGCGAGCTGAAGCTTTCTTT	CSARDTWTGRAEAFF
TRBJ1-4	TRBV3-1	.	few	TGTGCCAGCAGCCAAGCCGAAAAACTGTTTTTT	CASSQAEKLFF
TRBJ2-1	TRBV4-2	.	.	TGTGCCAGCAGCCAAGAAACTGTCAATGAGCAGTTCTTC	CASSQETVNEQFF
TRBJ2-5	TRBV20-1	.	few	TGCAGTGCTAGAGATCCTTTAAGGGCCAGCCAAGAGACCCAGTACTTC	CSARDPLRASQETQYF
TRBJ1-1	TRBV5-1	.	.	TGCGCCAGCAGCTTGGCAGGGGCAGGGACTGAAGCTTTCTTT	CASSLAGAGTEAFF
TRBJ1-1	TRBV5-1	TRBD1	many	TGCGCCAGCAGCTTGGGGACAGGGAACACTGAAGCTTTCTTT	CASSLGTGNTEAFF
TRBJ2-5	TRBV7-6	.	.	TGTGCCAGCAGCTTACCAGGTGGGGCAGGGGAGCAAGAGACCCAGTACTTC	CASSLPGGAGEQETQYF
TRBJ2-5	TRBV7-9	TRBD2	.	TGTGCCAGCAGGGGGACTAGCCAAGAGACCCAGTACTTC	CASRGTSQETQYF
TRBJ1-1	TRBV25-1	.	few	TGTGCCAGCAGTGAGTCGGCCAGGAACACTGAAGCTTTCTTT	CASSESARNTEAFF
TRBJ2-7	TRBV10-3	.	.	TGTGCCATCAGCGGAACGGGGGACTCCTACGAGCAGTACTTC	CAISGTGDSYEQYF
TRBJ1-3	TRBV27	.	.	TGTGCCAGCAGTTTTGCCCCAAGTCGAGGTGGAAACACCATATATTTT	CASSFAPSRGGNTIYF
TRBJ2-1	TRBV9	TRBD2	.	TGTGCCAGCACGAGGACTAGCGGGAGCTCCTACAATGAGCAGTTCTTC	CASTRTSGSSYNEQFF
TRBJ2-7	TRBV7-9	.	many	TGTGCCAGCAGCCCGACAGGTCCCTCCTACGAGCAGTACTTC	CASSPTGPSYEQYF
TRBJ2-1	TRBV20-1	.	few	TGCAGTGTCCAGCTAGTGCATGAGCAGTTCTTC	CSVQLVHEQFF
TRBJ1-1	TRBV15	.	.	TGTGCCACCAGCAGAGATCGGGGGATGAGAACTGAAGCTTTCTTT	CATSRDRGMRTEAFF
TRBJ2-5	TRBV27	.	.	TGTGCCAGCAGTTATTTCGGAACCTCACAAGAGACCCAGTACTTC	CASSYFGTSQETQYF
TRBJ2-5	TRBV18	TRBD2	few	TGTGCCAGCTCACCAAGCGGACTAGCGACGTGGGCCCAGTACTTC	CASSPSGLATWAQYF
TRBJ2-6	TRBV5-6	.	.	TGTGCCAGCAGCCCAGGACCCTCTGGGGCCAACGTCCTGACTTTC	CASSPGPSGANVLTF
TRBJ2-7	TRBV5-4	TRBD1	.	TGTGCCAGCAGTTCAGACCGGGACAGGGGCCACGAGCAGTACTTC	CASSSDRDRGHEQYF
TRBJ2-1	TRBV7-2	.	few	TGTGCCAGCAGCTTAGGTGCCGGTTTGACCGTCAATGAGCAGTTCTTC	CASSLGAGLTVNEQFF
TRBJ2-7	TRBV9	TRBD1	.	TGTGCCAGCAGCGTAGGCGGACAGGACGGCTCCTACGAGCAGTACTTC	CASSVGGQDGSYEQYF